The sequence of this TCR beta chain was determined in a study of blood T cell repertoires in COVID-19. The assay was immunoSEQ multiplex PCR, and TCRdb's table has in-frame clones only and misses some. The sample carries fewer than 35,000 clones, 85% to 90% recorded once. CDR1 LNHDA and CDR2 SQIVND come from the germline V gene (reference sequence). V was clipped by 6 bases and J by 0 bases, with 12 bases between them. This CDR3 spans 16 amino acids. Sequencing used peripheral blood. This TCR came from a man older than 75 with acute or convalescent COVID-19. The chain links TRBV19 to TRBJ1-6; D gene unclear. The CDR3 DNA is TGTGCCAGTAGCCCTGAGAGGAGCTCCTATAATTCACCCCTCCACTTT. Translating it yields CASSPERSSYNSPLHF.